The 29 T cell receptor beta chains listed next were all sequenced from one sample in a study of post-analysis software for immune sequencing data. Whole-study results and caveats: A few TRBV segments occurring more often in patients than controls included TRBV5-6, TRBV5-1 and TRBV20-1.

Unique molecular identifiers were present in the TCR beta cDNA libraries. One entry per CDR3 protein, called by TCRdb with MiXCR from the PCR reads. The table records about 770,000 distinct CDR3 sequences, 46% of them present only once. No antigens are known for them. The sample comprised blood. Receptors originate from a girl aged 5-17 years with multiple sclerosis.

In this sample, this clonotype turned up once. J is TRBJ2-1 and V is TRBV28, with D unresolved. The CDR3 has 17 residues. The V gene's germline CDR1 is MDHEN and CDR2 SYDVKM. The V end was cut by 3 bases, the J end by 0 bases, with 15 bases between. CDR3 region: CASSFSKAKSSYNEQFF. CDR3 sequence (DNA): TGTGCCAGCAGTTTCTCTAAGGCGAAAAGCTCCTACAATGAGCAGTTCTTC.

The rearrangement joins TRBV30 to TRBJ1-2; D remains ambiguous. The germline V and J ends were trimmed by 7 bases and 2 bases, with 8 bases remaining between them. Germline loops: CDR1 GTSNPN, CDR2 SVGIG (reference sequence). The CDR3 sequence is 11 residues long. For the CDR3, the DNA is TGTGCCTCCCAGGAGAACTATGGCTACACCTTC. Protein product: CASQENYGYTF.

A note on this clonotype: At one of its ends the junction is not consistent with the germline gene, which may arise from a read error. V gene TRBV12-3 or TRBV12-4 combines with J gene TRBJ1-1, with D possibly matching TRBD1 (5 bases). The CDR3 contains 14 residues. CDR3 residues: CASSLRSGNPEAFF. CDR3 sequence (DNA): TGTGCCAGCAGTTTACGGTCAGGGAACCCTGAAGCTTTCTTT.

In DNA form, the CDR3 reads TGTGCCACCAGGGCAGGGCAGGGGGAGACCCAGTACTTC. This gives the protein CATRAGQGETQYF. The chain uses TRBV10-3 and TRBJ2-4; the D gene is possibly TRBD1 (6 bases). The last part of the DNA fits TRBJ2-5 better; the J call may be wrong. Germline CDR1 is ENHRY and CDR2 is SYGVKD. The CDR3 totals 13 residues.

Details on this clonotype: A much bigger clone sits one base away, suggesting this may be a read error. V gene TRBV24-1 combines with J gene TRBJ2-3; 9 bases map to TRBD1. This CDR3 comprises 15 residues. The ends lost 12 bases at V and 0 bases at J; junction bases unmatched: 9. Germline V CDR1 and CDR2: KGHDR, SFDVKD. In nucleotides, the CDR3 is TGTGCCGCCATGGGACAGGGTAAAAGCACAGATACGCAGTATTTT. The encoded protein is CAAMGQGKSTDTQYF.

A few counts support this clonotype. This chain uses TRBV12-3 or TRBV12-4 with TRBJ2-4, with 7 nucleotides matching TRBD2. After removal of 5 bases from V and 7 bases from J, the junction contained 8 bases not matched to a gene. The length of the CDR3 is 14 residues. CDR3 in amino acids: CASSPGGGTNIQYF. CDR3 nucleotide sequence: TGTGCCAGCAGTCCTGGGGGGGGGACGAACATTCAGTACTTC.

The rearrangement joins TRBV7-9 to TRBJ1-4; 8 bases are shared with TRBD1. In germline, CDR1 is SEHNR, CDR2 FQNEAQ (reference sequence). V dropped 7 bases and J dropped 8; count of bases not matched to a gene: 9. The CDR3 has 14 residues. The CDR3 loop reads CASNGQGIGEKLFF. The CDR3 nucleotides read TGTGCCAGCAACGGACAGGGAATTGGGGAAAAACTGTTTTTT.

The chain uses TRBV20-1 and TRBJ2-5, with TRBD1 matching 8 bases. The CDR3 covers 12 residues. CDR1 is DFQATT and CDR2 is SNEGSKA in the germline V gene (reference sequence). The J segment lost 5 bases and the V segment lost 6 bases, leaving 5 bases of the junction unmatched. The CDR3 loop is CSADRGRETQYF. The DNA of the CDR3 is TGCAGTGCCGACAGGGGCCGGGAGACCCAGTACTTC.

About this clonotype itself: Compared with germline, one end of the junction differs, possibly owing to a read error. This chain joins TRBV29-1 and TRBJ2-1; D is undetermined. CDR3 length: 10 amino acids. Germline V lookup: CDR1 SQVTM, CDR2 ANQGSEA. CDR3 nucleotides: TGCAGCGCTTGGTTCAATGAGCAGGTCTTC. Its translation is CSAWFNEQVF.

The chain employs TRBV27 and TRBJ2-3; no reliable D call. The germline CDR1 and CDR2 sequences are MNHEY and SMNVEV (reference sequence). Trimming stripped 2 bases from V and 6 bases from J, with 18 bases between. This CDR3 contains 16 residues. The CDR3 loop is CASSLEPPLKGDTQYF. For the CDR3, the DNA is TGTGCCAGCAGTTTAGAACCTCCATTAAAGGGCGATACGCAGTATTTT.

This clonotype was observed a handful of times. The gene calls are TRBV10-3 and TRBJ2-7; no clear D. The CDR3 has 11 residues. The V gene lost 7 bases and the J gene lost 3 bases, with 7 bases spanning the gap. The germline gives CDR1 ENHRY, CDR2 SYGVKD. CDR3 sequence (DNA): TGTGCCATCATGGACGGCTACGAGCAGTACTTC. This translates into CAIMDGYEQYF.

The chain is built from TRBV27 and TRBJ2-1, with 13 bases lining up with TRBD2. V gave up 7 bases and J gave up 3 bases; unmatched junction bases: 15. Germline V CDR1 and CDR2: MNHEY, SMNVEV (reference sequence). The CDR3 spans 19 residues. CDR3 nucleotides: TGTGCCAGCACTTCGGGACTAGCGGGATCCGCGACCTTCTACAATGAGCAGTTCTTC. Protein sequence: CASTSGLAGSATFYNEQFF.

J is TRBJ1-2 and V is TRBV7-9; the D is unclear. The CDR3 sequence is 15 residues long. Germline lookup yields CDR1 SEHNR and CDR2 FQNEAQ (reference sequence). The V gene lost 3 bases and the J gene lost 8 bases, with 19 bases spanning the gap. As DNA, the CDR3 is TGTGCCAGCAGCTTCCACCCTGACCGGTGGACGGGCTACACCTTC. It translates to CASSFHPDRWTGYTF.

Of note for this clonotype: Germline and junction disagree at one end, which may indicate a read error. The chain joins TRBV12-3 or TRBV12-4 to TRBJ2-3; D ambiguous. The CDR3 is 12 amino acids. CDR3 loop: CASRTRIDAQYF. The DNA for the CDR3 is TGTGCCAGCAGAACGAGGATAGATGCGCAGTATTTT.

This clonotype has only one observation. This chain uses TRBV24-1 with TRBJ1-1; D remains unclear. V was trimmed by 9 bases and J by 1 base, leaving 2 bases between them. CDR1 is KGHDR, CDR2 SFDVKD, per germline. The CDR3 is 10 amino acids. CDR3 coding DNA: TGTGCCACCTGGAACACTGAAGCTTTCTTT. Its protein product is CATWNTEAFF.

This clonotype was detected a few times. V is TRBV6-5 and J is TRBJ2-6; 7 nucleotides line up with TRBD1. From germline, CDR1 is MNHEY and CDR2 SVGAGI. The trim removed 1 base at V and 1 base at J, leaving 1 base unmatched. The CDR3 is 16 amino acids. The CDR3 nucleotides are TGTGCCAGCAGTTACTTCAGGGGGTCTGGGGCCAACGTCCTGACTTTC. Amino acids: CASSYFRGSGANVLTF.

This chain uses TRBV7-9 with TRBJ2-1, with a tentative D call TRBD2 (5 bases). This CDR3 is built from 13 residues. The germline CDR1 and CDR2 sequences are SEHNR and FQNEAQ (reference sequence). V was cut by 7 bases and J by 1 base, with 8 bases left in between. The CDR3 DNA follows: TGTGCCAGCAACCGGGAATCCTACAATGAGCAGTTCTTC. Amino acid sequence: CASNRESYNEQFF.

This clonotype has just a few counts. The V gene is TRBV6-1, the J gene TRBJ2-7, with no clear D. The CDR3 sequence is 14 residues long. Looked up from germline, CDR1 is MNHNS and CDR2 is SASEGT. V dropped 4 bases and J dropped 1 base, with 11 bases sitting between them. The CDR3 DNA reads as TGTGCCAGCAGTGGCCCCACCTGGTCCTACGAGCAGTACTTC. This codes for CASSGPTWSYEQYF.

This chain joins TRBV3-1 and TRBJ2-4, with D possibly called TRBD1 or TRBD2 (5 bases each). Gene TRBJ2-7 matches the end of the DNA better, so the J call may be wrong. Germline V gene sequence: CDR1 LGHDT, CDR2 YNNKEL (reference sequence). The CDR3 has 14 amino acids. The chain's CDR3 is CASSPGARVSEQYF. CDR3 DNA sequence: TGTGCCAGCAGTCCCGGGGCTAGAGTATCCGAGCAGTACTTC.

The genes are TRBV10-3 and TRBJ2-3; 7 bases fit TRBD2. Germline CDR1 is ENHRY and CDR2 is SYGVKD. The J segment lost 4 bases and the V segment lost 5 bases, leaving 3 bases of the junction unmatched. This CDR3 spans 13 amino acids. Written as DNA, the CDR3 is TGTGCCATCAGTTGGGGGGGGTCAGATACGCAGTATTTT. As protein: CAISWGGSDTQYF.

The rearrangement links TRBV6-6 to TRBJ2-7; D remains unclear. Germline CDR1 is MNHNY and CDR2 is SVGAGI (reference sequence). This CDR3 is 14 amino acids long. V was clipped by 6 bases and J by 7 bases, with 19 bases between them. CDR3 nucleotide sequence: TGTGCCAGCAGCCCACTGGAAGGGCCCGGGGAGCAGTACTTC. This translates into CASSPLEGPGEQYF.

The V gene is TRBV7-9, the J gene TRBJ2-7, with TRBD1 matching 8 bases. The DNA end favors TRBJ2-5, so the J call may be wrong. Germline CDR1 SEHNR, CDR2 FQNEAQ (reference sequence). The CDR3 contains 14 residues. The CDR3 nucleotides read TGTGCCAGCAGCCCGTCGACAGGGGTGCAGACCCAGTACTTC. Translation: CASSPSTGVQTQYF.

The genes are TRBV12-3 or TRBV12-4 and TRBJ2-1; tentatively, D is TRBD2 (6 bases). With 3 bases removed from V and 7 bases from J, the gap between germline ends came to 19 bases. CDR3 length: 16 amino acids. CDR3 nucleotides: TGTGCCAGCAGTTTGAGGCTAGCGCCTTCTTGGAATGAGCAGTTCTTC. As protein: CASSLRLAPSWNEQFF.

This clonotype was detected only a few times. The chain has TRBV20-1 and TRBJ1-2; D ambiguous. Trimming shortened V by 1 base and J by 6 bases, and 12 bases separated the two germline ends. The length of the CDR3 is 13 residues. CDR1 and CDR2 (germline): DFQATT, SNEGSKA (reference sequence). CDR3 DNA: TGCAGTGCTAGAGTCGCGTTAATGGATGGCTACACCTTC. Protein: CSARVALMDGYTF.

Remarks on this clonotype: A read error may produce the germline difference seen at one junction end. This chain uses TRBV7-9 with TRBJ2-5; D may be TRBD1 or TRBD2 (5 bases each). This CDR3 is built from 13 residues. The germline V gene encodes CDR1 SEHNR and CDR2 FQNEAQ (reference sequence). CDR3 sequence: CASSFRGQETRYF. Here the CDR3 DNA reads TGTGCCAGCAGCTTCCGGGGCCAAGAGACCCGGTACTTC.

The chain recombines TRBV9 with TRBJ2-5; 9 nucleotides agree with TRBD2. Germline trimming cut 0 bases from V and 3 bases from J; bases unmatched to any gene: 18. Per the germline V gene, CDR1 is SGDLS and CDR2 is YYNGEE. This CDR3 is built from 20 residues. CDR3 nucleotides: TGTGCCAGCAGCGTAGCGAAGGGATTCCTGGCTAGCGGGGTTAAAGAGACCCAGTACTTC. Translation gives CASSVAKGFLASGVKETQYF.

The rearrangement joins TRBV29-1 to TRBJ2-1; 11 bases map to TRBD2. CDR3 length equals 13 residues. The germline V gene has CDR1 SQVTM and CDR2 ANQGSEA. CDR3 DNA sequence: TGCAGTGTAGAGACTAGCGGGGACAATGAGCAGTTCTTC. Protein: CSVETSGDNEQFF.

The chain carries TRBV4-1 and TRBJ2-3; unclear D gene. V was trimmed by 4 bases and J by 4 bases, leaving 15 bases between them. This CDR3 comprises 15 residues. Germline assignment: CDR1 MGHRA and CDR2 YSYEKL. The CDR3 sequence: CASSLLEDHADTQYF. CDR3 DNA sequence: TGCGCCAGCAGCCTCCTAGAGGATCATGCAGATACGCAGTATTTT.

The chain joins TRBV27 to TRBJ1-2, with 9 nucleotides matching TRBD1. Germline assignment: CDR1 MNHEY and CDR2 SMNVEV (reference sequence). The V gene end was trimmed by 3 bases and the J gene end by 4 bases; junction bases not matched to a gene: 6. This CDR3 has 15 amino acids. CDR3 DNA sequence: TGTGCCAGCAGTTTTACAACGGGACAGGGCTATGGCTACACCTTC. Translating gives CASSFTTGQGYGYTF.